A single sample is the source of the 25 T cell receptor beta chains below, sequenced in a study of T cells after posttransplantation cyclophosphamide. This table comes from immunoSEQ multiplex PCR, and its TCRdb copy is limited to in-frame clones, with some not included. The sample contains about 21,000 clones, roughly 98% of which appear only once. The sequenced sample consisted of naive CD8+ T cells sorted from PBMCs. The source is a man between 40 and 49 years old in good health, CMV-negative, and a related stem cell transplant donor.

Here the CDR3 reads CASSLDRVGDTQYF. The CDR3 bases are TGTGCCAGCAGCTTGGACAGGGTTGGAGATACGCAGTATTTT. This chain connects TRBV13 to TRBJ2-3, with TRBD1 identical over 8 bases. CDR1 and CDR2 from the germline V gene are PRHDT and FYEKMQ (reference sequence). The V gene end was trimmed by 3 bases and the J gene end by 5 bases; junction bases not matched to a gene: 4. The CDR3 sequence is 14 residues long.

The V and J genes are TRBV27 and TRBJ2-7; D not certain. The CDR3 length is 13 residues. The ends were cut back, 2 bases at V and 2 bases at J, with 7 bases in the middle. Germline CDR1 is MNHEY and CDR2 is SMNVEV (reference sequence). The CDR3 coding sequence is TGTGCCAGCAGTTTAGATCGCGCCTACGAGCAGTACTTC. It yields the protein CASSLDRAYEQYF.

The V and J genes are TRBV4-1 and TRBJ1-1, with TRBD1 matching 7 bases. Germline V gene lookup returns CDR1 MGHRA and CDR2 YSYEKL. The CDR3 loop spans 15 amino acids. Trimming cost V 1 base and J 8 bases; bases outside gene matches: 10. The CDR3: CASSQGTFTGAEAFF. CDR3 nucleotide sequence: TGCGCCAGCAGCCAAGGGACCTTCACAGGGGCCGAAGCTTTCTTT.

This clone was picked up one time. V and J are TRBV11-1 and TRBJ1-2, with 10 positions matching TRBD1. V lost 2 bases and J lost 3; bases outside the gene matches: 6. Germline CDR1 SGHAT, CDR2 FQDESV (reference sequence). The CDR3 extends over 16 amino acids. Here the CDR3 DNA reads TGTGCCAGCAGCTTAACCCCCGGGACAGGGGACTATGGCTACACCTTC. It translates to CASSLTPGTGDYGYTF.

V is TRBV9 and J is TRBJ2-7; TRBD2 is a possible D gene (6 bases). The germline V gene encodes CDR1 SGDLS and CDR2 YYNGEE. Trimming pared 0 bases from V and 0 bases from J, leaving 10 bases between. CDR3 size: 15 residues. For the CDR3, the DNA is TGTGCCAGCAGCGTAGGACTCGGGAGCTCCTACGAGCAGTACTTC. It yields the protein CASSVGLGSSYEQYF.

The V call is TRBV11-1, the J call TRBJ1-1; no clear D gene. CDR3 length equals 14 residues. The germline V and J ends were trimmed by 1 base and 1 base, with 7 bases remaining between them. Germline values: CDR1 SGHAT, CDR2 FQDESV (reference sequence). The CDR3 region is CASSLGTGNTEAFF. For the CDR3, the DNA is TGTGCCAGCAGCTTAGGGACTGGGAACACTGAAGCTTTCTTT.

The gene calls are TRBV11-2 and TRBJ2-7; the D gene is possibly TRBD2 (6 bases). With 2 bases removed from V and 3 bases from J, the gap between germline ends came to 17 bases. Germline V gene lookup returns CDR1 SGHAT and CDR2 FQNNGV. The CDR3 covers 16 residues. CDR3 region: CASSLWRASQSYEQYF. The CDR3 nucleotides are TGTGCCAGCAGCTTATGGAGGGCTTCGCAGAGCTACGAGCAGTACTTC.

The chain joins TRBV7-9 to TRBJ1-1, with D possibly matching TRBD1 (5 bases). Between the trimmed V and J ends, which lost 8 bases and 4 bases, there was a span of 17 bases. The CDR3 is made up of 14 amino acids. Germline V lookup: CDR1 SEHNR, CDR2 FQNEAQ (reference sequence). As DNA, the CDR3 is TGTGCCAGCGGGGAGGGAGGGGAAATCACTGAAGCTTTCTTT. It codes for CASGEGGEITEAFF.

The chain uses TRBV5-1 and TRBJ2-1, with TRBD1 matching over 9 bases. In germline, CDR1 is SGHRS, CDR2 YFSETQ. Trimming cost V 3 bases and J 8 bases; bases outside gene matches: 9. This CDR3 spans 15 amino acids. The CDR3 DNA reads as TGCGCCAGCAGCTACGGGACAGGGTTATTGGATGAGCAGTTCTTC. This codes for CASSYGTGLLDEQFF.

This chain links TRBV9 with TRBJ2-1; the D is unclear. CDR1 is SGDLS, CDR2 YYNGEE, per germline. Trimming removed 4 bases from V and 0 bases from J, with 11 bases in between. The CDR3 runs 15 residues. The CDR3 loop reads CASSLLPSSYNEQFF. The CDR3 DNA is TGTGCCAGCAGCCTCCTCCCGAGCTCCTACAATGAGCAGTTCTTC. The complete variable domain, with remaining parts taken from reference TRBV9 and TRBJ2-1, reads DSGVTQTPKHLITATGQRVTLRCSPRSGDLSVYWYQQSLDQGLQFLIQYYNGEERAKGNILERFSAQQFPDLHSELNLSSLELGDSALYFCASSLLPSSYNEQFFGPGTRLTVL.

This clone has just one count. The CDR3: CASSERGYEQYF. The DNA of the CDR3 is TGTGCCAGCAGCGAACGGGGGTACGAGCAGTACTTC. The genes are TRBV2 and TRBJ2-7; D perhaps matches TRBD2 (6 bases). V dropped 6 bases and J dropped 4 bases, with 10 bases sitting between them. Looked up from germline, CDR1 is SNHLY and CDR2 is FYNNEI. The CDR3 is 12 amino acids.

The V call is TRBV28, the J call TRBJ2-2; TRBD2 matches 15 bases. Germline CDR1 and CDR2: MDHEN and SYDVKM. V dropped 1 base and J dropped 8; count of bases not matched to a gene: 11. This CDR3 comprises 19 residues. The CDR3 loop reads CASSLYYGTSGRMAGELFF. Written as DNA, the CDR3 is TGTGCCAGCAGTTTATATTATGGGACTAGCGGGAGGATGGCAGGGGAGCTGTTTTTT. Full variable domain (rest looked up from reference TRBV28 and TRBJ2-2): DVKVTQSSRYLVKRTGEKVFLECVQDMDHENMFWYRQDPGLGLRLIYFSYDVKMKEKGDIPEGYSVSREKKERFSLILESASTNQTSMYLCASSLYYGTSGRMAGELFFGEGSRLTVL.

CDR3 sequence: CSVRYRTSGASYEQYF. The CDR3 DNA is TGCAGCGTTCGGTATAGGACTAGCGGAGCCTCCTACGAGCAGTACTTC. The genes are TRBV29-1 and TRBJ2-7; 10 bases agree with TRBD2. Germline values: CDR1 SQVTM, CDR2 ANQGSEA. The V and J ends lost 5 bases and 0 bases, in that order; junction bases with no gene match: 10. The CDR3 runs to 16 residues.

This rearrangement joins TRBV15 to TRBJ2-7; TRBD1 matches 10 bases. Per the germline V gene, CDR1 is LNHNV and CDR2 is YYDKDF (reference sequence). The CDR3 covers 15 residues. Losses at the gene ends were 3 bases for V and 3 bases for J; bases not matched to a gene: 5. The CDR3 is CATSRARDRGYEQYF. The DNA of the CDR3 is TGTGCCACCAGCAGGGCAAGGGACAGGGGCTACGAGCAGTACTTC. Filled out from reference TRBV15 and TRBJ2-7, the complete variable domain reads DAMVIQNPRYQVTQFGKPVTLSCSQTLNHNVMYWYQQKSSQAPKLLFHYYDKDFNNEADTPDNFQSRRPNTSFCFLDIRSPGLGDTAMYLCATSRARDRGYEQYFGPGTRLTVT.

The CDR3 nucleotides are TGCGCCAGCAGCCAAGATCTGCCCGAGACTGGAAACACCATATATTTT. This sequence encodes CASSQDLPETGNTIYF. The V and J genes are TRBV4-1 and TRBJ1-3, with D unclear. Germline CDR1 MGHRA, CDR2 YSYEKL. Trimming left V 0 bases short and J 2 bases short, with 11 bases between. The CDR3 covers 16 residues.

This clone appeared a few times. The CDR3 reads CASSPGVGANVLTF. CDR3 coding DNA: TGTGCCAGCAGTCCAGGGGTTGGGGCCAACGTCCTGACTTTC. The chain is built from TRBV9 and TRBJ2-6, with TRBD1 as a possible D gene (6 bases). Germline V lookup: CDR1 SGDLS, CDR2 YYNGEE. The ends were cut back, 5 bases at V and 3 bases at J, with 9 bases in the middle. CDR3 length: 14 amino acids.

This clone was found once. The gene calls are TRBV28 and TRBJ2-5; 7 bases match TRBD2. CDR1 and CDR2 (germline): MDHEN, SYDVKM. V was clipped by 9 bases and J by 3 bases; unmatched bases: 13. The length of the CDR3 is 15 residues. Here the CDR3 DNA reads TGTGCCAGTACACCTTCACTAGCGCCCGAAGAGACCCAGTACTTC. Translation: CASTPSLAPEETQYF.

The V gene is TRBV27, the J gene TRBJ2-2; D remains ambiguous. V gave up 1 base and J gave up 9 bases, with 6 bases separating them. The CDR3 runs 12 residues. The germline V gene has CDR1 MNHEY and CDR2 SMNVEV (reference sequence). CDR3 protein: CASSLLGRELFF. Here the CDR3 DNA reads TGTGCCAGCAGTTTATTGGGCCGGGAGCTGTTTTTT.

V and J are TRBV18 and TRBJ2-1; TRBD2 is a possible D gene (6 bases). The CDR3 length is 15 residues. In germline, CDR1 is KGHSH, CDR2 LQKENI. The V end lost 1 base, the J end lost 3 bases, and 10 bases lay between the germline ends. CDR3 bases: TGTGCCAGCTCACCACGCCGGGGGTTCTACAATGAGCAGTTCTTC. Its protein is CASSPRRGFYNEQFF.

The CDR3 loop reads CASTGRTYEQYF. CDR3 nucleotides: TGTGCCAGCACAGGCAGGACATACGAGCAGTACTTC. This chain uses TRBV6-5 with TRBJ2-7; D is possibly TRBD1 (5 bases). V lost 7 bases to trimming and J lost 4 bases, with 11 bases between them. The CDR3 runs to 12 residues. The germline gives CDR1 MNHEY, CDR2 SVGAGI.

This chain connects TRBV11-2 to TRBJ2-5; TRBD1 matches 9 bases. Gene TRBJ2-7 matches the end of the DNA better, so the J call may be wrong. CDR1 and CDR2 (germline): SGHAT, FQNNGV. The CDR3 has 15 amino acids. The CDR3 coding sequence is TGTGCCAGCGGGATATGGACAGGGGCAATGGGCGAGCAGTACTTC. It yields the protein CASGIWTGAMGEQYF.

The chain is built from TRBV28 and TRBJ2-7; TRBD2 is a possible D gene (6 bases). The germline V gene encodes CDR1 MDHEN and CDR2 SYDVKM. The CDR3 has 15 residues. V lost 5 bases to trimming and J lost 1 base, with 15 bases between them. The CDR3 nucleotides read TGTGCCAGCAGTCCCGTTCGGGAGAGGTCCTACGAGCAGTACTTC. Its translation is CASSPVRERSYEQYF.

The V and J genes are TRBV9 and TRBJ2-1, with TRBD2 as a possible D gene (5 bases). V lost 0 bases and J lost 9, with 10 bases in between. Germline V gene data show CDR1 as SGDLS and CDR2 as YYNGEE. This CDR3 comprises 13 residues. The CDR3 DNA reads TGTGCCAGCAGCGTAGGGCTAGCTACTGAGCAGTTCTTC. Protein sequence: CASSVGLATEQFF.

The CDR3 region is CASWEADTQYF. The CDR3 DNA reads TGTGCCAGCTGGGAGGCGGATACGCAGTATTTT. The gene calls are TRBV6-1 and TRBJ2-3; D is possibly TRBD2 (6 bases). CDR3 size: 11 residues. V gave up 8 bases and J gave up 6 bases, with 9 bases separating them. Per the germline V gene, CDR1 is MNHNS and CDR2 is SASEGT.

V usage is TRBV27 and J usage is TRBJ1-2; maybe TRBD1 (5 bases). CDR1 is MNHEY, CDR2 SMNVEV, per germline (reference sequence). This CDR3 has 13 residues. Trimming stripped 4 bases from V and 5 bases from J, with 11 bases between. CDR3 in DNA: TGTGCCAGCAGTTACGGGACTTTATATGGCTACACCTTC. Its translation: CASSYGTLYGYTF.